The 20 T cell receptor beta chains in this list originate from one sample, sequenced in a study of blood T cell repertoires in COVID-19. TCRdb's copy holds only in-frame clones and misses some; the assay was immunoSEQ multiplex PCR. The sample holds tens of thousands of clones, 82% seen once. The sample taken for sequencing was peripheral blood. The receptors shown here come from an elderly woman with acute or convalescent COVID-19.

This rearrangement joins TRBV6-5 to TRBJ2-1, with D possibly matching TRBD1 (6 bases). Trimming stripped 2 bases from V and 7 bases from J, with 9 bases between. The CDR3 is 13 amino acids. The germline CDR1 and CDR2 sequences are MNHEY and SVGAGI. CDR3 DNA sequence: TGTGCCAGCAGTTACGACAGGTCGAATGAGCAGTTCTTC. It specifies CASSYDRSNEQFF.

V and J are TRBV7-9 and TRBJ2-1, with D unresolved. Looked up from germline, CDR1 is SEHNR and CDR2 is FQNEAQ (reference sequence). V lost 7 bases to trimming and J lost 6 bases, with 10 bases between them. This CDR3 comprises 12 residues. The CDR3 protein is CASTSTRNEQFF. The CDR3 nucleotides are TGTGCCAGCACCTCAACACGCAATGAGCAGTTCTTC.

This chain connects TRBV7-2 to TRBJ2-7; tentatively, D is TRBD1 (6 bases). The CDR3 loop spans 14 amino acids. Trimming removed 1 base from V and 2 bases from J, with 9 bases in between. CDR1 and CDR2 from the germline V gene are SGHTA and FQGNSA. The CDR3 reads CASSLGRGTYEQYF. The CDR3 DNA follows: TGTGCCAGCAGCTTAGGCAGGGGAACCTACGAGCAGTACTTC.

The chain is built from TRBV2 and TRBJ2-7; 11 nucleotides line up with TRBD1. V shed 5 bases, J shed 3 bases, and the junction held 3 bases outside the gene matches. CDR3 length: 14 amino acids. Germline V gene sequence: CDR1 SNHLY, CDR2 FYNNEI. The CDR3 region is CASSKDRGHYEQYF. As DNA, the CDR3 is TGTGCCAGCAGTAAGGACAGGGGGCACTACGAGCAGTACTTC. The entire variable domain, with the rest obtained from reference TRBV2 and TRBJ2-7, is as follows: EPEVTQTPSHQVTQMGQEVILRCVPISNHLYFYWYRQILGQKVEFLVSFYNNEISEKSEIFDDQFSVERPDGSNFTLKIRSTKLEDSAMYFCASSKDRGHYEQYFGPGTRLTVT.

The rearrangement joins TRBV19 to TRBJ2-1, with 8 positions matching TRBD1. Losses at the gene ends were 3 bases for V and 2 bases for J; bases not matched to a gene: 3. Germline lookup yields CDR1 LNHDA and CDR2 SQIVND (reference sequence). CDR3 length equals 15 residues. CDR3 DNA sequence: TGTGCCAGTAGTATCTCCAGGGGGCCCTACAATGAGCAGTTCTTC. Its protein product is CASSISRGPYNEQFF. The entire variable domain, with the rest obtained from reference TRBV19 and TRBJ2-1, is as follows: DGGITQSPKYLFRKEGQNVTLSCEQNLNHDAMYWYRQDPGQGLRLIYYSQIVNDFQKGDIAEGYSVSREKKESFPLTVTSAQKNPTAFYLCASSISRGPYNEQFFGPGTRLTVL.

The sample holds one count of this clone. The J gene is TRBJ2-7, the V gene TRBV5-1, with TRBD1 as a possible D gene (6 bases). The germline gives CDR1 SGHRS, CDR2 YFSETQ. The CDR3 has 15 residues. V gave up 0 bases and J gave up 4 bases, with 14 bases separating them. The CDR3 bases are TGCGCCAGCAGCTTGGGGTTCGGACAGCTTTACGAGCAGTACTTC. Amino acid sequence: CASSLGFGQLYEQYF. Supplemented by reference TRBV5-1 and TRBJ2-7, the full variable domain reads KAGVTQTPRYLIKTRGQQVTLSCSPISGHRSVSWYQQTPGQGLQFLFEYFSETQRNKGNFPGRFSGRQFSNSRSEMNVSTLELGDSALYLCASSLGFGQLYEQYFGPGTRLTVT.

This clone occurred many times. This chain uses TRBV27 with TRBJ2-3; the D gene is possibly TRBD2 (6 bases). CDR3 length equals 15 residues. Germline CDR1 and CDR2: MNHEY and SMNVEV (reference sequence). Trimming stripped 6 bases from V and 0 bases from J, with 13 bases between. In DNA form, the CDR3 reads TGTGCCAGCAGCCACGGAGGGCCTAGCACAGATACGCAGTATTTT. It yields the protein CASSHGGPSTDTQYF.

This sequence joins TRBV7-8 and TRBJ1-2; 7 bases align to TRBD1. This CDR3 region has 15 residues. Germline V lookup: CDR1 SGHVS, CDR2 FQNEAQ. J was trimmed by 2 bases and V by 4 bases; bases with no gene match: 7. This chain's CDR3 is CASSSYRGRNYGYTF. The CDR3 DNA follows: TGTGCCAGCAGCTCCTACAGGGGTCGGAACTATGGCTACACCTTC.

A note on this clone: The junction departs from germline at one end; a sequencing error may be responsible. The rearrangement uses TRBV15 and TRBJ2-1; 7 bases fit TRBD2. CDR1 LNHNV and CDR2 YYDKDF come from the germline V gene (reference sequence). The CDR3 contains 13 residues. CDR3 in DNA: TGTGCCACCAGGACTAGCTCCCACAATGAGCAGTTCTTC. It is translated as CATRTSSHNEQFF.

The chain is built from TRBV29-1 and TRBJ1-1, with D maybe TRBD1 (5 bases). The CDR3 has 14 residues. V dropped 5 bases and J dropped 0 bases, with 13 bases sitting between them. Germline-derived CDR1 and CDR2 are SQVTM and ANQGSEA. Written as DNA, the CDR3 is TGCAGCGTTCGTCTGGGGCCCATGAACACTGAAGCTTTCTTT. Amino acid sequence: CSVRLGPMNTEAFF. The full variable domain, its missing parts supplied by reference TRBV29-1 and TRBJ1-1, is SAVISQKPSRDICQRGTSLTIQCQVDSQVTMMFWYRQQPGQSLTLIATANQGSEATYESGFVIDKFPISRPNLTFSTLTVSNMSPEDSSIYLCSVRLGPMNTEAFFGQGTRLTVV.

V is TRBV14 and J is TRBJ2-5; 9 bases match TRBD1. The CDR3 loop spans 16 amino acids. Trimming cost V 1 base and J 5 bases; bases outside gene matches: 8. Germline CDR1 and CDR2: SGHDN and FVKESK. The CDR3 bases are TGTGCCAGCAGCCAAGCTTACAGGGGGCAACGGGAGACCCAGTACTTC. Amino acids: CASSQAYRGQRETQYF.

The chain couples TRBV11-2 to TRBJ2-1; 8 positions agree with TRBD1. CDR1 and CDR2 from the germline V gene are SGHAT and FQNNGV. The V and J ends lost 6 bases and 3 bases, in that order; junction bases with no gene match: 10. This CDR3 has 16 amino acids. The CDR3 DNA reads TGTGCCAGCAGACAAATCTCCGGGACAGGCTACAATGAGCAGTTCTTC. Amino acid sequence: CASRQISGTGYNEQFF.

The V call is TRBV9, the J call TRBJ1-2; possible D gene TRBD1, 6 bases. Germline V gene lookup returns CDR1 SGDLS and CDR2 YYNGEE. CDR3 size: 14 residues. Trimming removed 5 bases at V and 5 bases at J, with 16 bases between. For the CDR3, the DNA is TGTGCCAGCAGGGGCAGGGGTGGAGGTTATGGCTACACCTTC. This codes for CASRGRGGGYGYTF.

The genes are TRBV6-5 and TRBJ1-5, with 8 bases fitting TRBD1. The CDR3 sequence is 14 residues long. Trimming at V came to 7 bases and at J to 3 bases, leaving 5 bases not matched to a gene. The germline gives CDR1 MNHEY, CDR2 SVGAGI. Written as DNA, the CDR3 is TGTGCCAGCAAGGGGACAGGCATCAATCAGCCCCAGCATTTT. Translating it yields CASKGTGINQPQHF.

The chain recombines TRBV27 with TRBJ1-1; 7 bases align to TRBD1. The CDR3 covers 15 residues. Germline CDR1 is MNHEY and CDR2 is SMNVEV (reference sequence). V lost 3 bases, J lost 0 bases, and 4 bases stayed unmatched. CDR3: CASSLIGGLNTEAFF. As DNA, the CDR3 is TGTGCCAGCAGTTTGATAGGGGGCCTGAACACTGAAGCTTTCTTT.

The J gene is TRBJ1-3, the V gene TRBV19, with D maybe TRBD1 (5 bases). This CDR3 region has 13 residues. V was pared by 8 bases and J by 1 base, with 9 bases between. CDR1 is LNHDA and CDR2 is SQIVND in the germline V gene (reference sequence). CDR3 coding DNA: TGTGCCAGTGCTCGGGGGTCTGGAAACACCATATATTTT. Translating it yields CASARGSGNTIYF.

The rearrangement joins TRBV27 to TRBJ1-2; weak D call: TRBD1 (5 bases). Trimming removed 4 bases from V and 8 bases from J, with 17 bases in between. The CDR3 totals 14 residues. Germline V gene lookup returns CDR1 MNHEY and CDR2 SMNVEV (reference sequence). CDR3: CASSSSSGFRGYTF. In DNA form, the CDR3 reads TGTGCCAGCAGTTCTAGTTCAGGGTTTAGGGGCTACACCTTC.

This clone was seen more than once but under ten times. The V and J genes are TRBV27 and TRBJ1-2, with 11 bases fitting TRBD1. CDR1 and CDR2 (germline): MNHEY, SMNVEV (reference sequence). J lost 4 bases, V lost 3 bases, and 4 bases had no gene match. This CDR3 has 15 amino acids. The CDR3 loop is CASSLLGQGAYGYTF. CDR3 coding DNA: TGTGCCAGCAGTTTGCTTGGACAGGGGGCCTATGGCTACACCTTC.

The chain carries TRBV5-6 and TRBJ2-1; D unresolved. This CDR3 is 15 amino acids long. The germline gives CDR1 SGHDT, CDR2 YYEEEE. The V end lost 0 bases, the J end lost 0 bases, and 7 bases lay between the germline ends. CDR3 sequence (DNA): TGTGCCAGCAGCTTGGATCCCAGCTCCTACAATGAGCAGTTCTTC. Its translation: CASSLDPSSYNEQFF.

DNA for the CDR3: TGTGCCAGTAGGACTAGCGGGGCCCCTGGGGATGAGCAGTTCTTC. Translating it yields CASRTSGAPGDEQFF. This sequence joins TRBV19 and TRBJ2-1; TRBD2 matches 11 bases. V shed 6 bases and J 8 bases; nucleotides not matched to a gene: 9. The CDR3 runs to 15 residues. Germline assignment: CDR1 LNHDA and CDR2 SQIVND (reference sequence).